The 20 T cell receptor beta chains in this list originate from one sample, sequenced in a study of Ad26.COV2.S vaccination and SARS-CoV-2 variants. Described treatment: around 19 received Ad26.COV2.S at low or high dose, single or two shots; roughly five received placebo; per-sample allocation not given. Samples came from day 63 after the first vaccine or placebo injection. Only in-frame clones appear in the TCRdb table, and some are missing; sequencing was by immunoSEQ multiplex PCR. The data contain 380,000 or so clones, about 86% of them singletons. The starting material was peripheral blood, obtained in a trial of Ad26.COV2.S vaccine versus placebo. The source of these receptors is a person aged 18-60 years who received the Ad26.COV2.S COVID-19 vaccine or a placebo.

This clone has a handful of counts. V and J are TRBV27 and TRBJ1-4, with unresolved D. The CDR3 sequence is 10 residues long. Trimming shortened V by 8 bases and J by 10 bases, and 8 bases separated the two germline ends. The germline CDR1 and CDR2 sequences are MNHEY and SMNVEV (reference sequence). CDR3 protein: CASVRGKLFF. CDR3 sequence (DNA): TGTGCCAGCGTCCGCGGAAAACTGTTTTTT.

CDR3 in amino acids: CASSPRDKEQYF. The DNA for the CDR3 is TGCGCCAGCAGTCCCCGGGACAAGGAGCAGTACTTC. The chain recombines TRBV10-1 with TRBJ2-7, with D possibly TRBD1 on 6 matching bases. The CDR3 length is 12 residues. CDR1 and CDR2 (germline): WNHNN, SYGVQD (reference sequence). Trimming removed 5 bases at V and 7 bases at J, with 12 bases between.

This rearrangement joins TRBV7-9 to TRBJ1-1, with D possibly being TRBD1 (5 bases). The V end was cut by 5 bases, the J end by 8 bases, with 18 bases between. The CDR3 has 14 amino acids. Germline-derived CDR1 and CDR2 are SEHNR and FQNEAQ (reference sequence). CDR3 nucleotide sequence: TGTGCCAGCAGCCCGACGCGGGAGGGGATAGAAGCTTTCTTT. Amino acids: CASSPTREGIEAFF.

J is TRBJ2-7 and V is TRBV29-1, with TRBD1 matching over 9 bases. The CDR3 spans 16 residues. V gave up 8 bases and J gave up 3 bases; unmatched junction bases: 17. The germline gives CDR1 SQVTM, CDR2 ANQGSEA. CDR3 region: CSLRTKGRDRVYEQYF. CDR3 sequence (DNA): TGCAGCCTACGGACCAAGGGCCGGGACAGGGTCTACGAGCAGTACTTC.

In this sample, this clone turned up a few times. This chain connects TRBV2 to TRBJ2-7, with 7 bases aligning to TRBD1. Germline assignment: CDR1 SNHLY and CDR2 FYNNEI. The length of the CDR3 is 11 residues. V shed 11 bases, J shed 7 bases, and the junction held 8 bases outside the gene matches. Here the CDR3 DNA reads TGTGCCGGGTGGACAGGCTGGGAGCAGTACTTC. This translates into CAGWTGWEQYF.

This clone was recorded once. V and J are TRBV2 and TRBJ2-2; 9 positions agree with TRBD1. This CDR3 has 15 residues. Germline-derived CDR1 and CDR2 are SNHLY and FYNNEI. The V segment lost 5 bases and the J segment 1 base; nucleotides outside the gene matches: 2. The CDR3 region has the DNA TGTGCCAGCAGTATGGGACAGGGGAACACCGGGGAGCTGTTTTTT. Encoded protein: CASSMGQGNTGELFF.

CDR3 in amino acids: CASSLAGPRGGYTF. The DNA of the CDR3 is TGTGCCAGCAGCTTAGCGGGGCCTAGGGGAGGCTACACCTTC. J is TRBJ1-2 and V is TRBV11-2; possible D gene TRBD1, 5 bases. V lost 1 base to trimming and J lost 8 bases, with 14 bases between them. CDR1 SGHAT and CDR2 FQNNGV come from the germline V gene. The CDR3 covers 14 residues.

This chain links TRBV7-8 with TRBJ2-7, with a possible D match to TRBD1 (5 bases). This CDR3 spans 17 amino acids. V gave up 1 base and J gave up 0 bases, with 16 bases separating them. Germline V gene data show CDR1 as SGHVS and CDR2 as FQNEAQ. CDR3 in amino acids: CASSLVVRGFSSYEQYF. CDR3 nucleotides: TGTGCCAGCAGCTTAGTAGTTAGGGGCTTCAGCTCCTACGAGCAGTACTTC.

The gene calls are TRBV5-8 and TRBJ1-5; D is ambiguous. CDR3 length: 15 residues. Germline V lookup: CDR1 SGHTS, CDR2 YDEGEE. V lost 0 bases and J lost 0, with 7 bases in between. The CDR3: CASSLGGYSNQPQHF. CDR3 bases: TGTGCCAGCAGCTTGGGAGGGTATAGCAATCAGCCCCAGCATTTT. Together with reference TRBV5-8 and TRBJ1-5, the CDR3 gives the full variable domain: EAGVTQSPTHLIKTRGQQATLRCSPISGHTSVYWYQQALGLGLQFLLWYDEGEERNRGNFPPRFSGRQFPNYSSELNVNALELEDSALYLCASSLGGYSNQPQHFGDGTRLSIL.

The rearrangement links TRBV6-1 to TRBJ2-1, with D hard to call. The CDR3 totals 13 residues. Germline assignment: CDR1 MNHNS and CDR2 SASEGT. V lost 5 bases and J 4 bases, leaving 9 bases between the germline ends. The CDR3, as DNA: TGTGCCAGCAGTCCCCTCGCGTACAATGAGCAGTTCTTC. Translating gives CASSPLAYNEQFF.

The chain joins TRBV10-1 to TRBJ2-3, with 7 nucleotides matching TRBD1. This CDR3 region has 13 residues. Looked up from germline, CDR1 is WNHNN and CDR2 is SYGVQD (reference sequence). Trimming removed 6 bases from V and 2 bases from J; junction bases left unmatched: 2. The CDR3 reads CASRRGPTDTQYF. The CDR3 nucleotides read TGCGCCAGCAGGAGGGGGCCCACAGATACGCAGTATTTT.

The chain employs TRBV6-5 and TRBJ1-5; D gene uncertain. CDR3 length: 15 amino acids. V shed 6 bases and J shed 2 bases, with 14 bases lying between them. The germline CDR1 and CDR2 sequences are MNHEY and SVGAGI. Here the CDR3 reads CASSRGRAGNQPQHF. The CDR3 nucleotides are TGTGCCAGCAGCCGGGGAAGGGCCGGCAATCAGCCCCAGCATTTT.

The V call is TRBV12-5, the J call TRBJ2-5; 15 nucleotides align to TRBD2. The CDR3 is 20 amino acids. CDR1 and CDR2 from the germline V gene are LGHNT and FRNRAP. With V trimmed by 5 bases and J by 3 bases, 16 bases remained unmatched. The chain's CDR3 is CASGPRLGTSGRSTKETQYF. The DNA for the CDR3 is TGTGCTAGTGGTCCGCGACTCGGGACTAGCGGGAGGTCTACCAAAGAGACCCAGTACTTC.

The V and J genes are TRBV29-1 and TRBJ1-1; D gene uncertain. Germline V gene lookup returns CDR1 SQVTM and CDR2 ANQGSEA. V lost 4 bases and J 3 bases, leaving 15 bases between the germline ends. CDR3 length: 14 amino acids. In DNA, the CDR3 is TGCAGCGTTGGTCAAAGGGTTGGGGACACTGAAGCTTTCTTT. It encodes CSVGQRVGDTEAFF.

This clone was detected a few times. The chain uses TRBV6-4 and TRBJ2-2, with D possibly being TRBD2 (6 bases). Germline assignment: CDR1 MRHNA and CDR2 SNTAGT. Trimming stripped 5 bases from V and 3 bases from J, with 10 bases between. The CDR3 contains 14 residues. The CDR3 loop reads CASSRGGYTGELFF. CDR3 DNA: TGTGCCAGCAGTCGGGGAGGTTACACCGGGGAGCTGTTTTTT.

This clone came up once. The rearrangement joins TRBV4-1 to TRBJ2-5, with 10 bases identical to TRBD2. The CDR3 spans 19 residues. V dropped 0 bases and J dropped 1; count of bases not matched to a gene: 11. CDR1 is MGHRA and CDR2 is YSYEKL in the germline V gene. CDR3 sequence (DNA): TGCGCCAGCAGCCAAGATTATGCTAGCGGGAGATGGTCCCAAGAGACCCAGTACTTC. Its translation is CASSQDYASGRWSQETQYF.

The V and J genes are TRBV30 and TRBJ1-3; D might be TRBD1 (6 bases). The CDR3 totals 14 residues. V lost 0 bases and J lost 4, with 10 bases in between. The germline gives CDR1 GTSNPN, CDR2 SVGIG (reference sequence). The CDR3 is CAWSVQGTGNTIYF. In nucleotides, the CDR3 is TGTGCCTGGAGTGTCCAGGGGACGGGAAACACCATATATTTT.

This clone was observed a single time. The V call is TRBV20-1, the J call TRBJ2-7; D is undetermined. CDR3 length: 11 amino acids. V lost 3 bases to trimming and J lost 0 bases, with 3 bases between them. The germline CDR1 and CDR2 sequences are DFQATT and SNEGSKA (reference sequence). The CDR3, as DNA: TGCAGTGCTAGGATCTCCTACGAGCAGTACTTC. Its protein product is CSARISYEQYF.

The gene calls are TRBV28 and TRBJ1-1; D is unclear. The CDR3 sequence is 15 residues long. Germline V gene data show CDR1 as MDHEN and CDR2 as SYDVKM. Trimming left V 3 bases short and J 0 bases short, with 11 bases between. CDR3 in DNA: TGTGCCAGCAGTTTGGTCATTGGGATGAACACTGAAGCTTTCTTT. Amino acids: CASSLVIGMNTEAFF.

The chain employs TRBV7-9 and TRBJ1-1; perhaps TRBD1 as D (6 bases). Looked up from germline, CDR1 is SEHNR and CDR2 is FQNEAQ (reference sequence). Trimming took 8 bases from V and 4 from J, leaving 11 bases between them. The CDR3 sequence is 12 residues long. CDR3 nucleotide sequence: TGTGCCAGCGGCAGGGGTGGCACTGAAGCTTTCTTT. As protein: CASGRGGTEAFF.